This T cell receptor (beta chain) was recovered during a study of T cells in tuberculosis. Study-wide context: Sequenced TCRs come from CD1B-GMM tetramer-binding T cells.

The study's findings and limits: Smaller alpha distances in active tuberculosis partly reflected shorter CDR3-alpha lengths. Selection depended on which cryopreserved specimens were available.

Each clinical donor contributed on average around 97,000 T cells from unsorted cryopreserved PBMC. Sequencing was performed with immunoSEQ multiplex PCR; in TCRdb, only in-frame clones are kept and a portion is missing. The table has 20,000 to 25,000 clones, 97% seen once. CDR3 size: 13 residues. Germline V gives CDR1 MNHEY, CDR2 SMNVEV (reference sequence). V shed 5 bases and J shed 4 bases, with 11 bases lying between them. In regard to this clone: Its antigen is not known.

The receptor was derived from a donor aged 10-29 years with latent tuberculosis or without tuberculosis infection. The sequencing input was PBMCs. This rearrangement joins TRBV27 to TRBJ2-5; D is possibly TRBD2 (5 bases). CDR3 DNA: TGTGCCAGCAGTCACCTCGGGGTAGAGACCCAGTACTTC. This translates into CASSHLGVETQYF.